Described below is a single TCR beta chain sequence and its context. Data came from immunoSEQ multiplex PCR; TCRdb stores just in-frame clones and leaves some out. The table has tens of thousands of clones, roughly 86% seen once. Germline trimming cut 3 bases from V and 8 bases from J; bases unmatched to any gene: 8. The CDR3 sequence is 16 residues long. Germline V lookup: CDR1 KGHSH, CDR2 LQKENI. This record comes from a study of OX40 agonist ivuxolimab in advanced cancers. Sampling of blood occurred at baseline, cycle 4 day 1, and cycle 7 day 1. The sequenced sample was CD4+ or CD8+ T cells sorted from blood, obtained in a trial of the OX40 agonist ivuxolimab. The TCR comes from an adult with an advanced solid tumor such as melanoma, head and neck, liver or kidney cancer. The genes are TRBV18 and TRBJ2-1; 12 bases align to TRBD2. The CDR3 loop reads CASSPKLAGGIYEQFF. The DNA of the CDR3 is TGTGCCAGCTCACCGAAACTAGCGGGAGGTATATATGAGCAGTTCTTC.